These 3 T cell receptor beta chains were sequenced from one sample in a study of radiotherapy plus CTLA-4 blockade in lung cancer (dated 2018 in TCRdb). The library came from the immunoSEQ multiplex PCR assay. TCRdb carries this immuneACCESS record with in-frame sequences only. Its versions omit some clonotypes, under half of them owing to an unresolved V gene in the studies checked, with the rest unexplained. For this sample there are tens of thousands of clones; 78% appear just once. The ten largest clones take up under 5% of the sample. Here the sequenced sample was peripheral blood, taken from a patient treated with radiotherapy plus ipilimumab. These receptors were collected from a human donor with non-small cell lung cancer who had a partial response to radiotherapy plus ipilimumab. Some clones in this sample may be carry-over from other donors' samples.

V usage is TRBV21-1 and J usage is TRBJ2-1; the D segment call TRBD2 is taken from the table without a DNA check. TRBV21-1 is flagged as a pseudogene. The CDR3 runs 17 residues. CDR3 region: CASSKVHTSCDYNEQFF. CDR3 in DNA: TGTGCCAGCAGCAAAGTACATACTAGCTGTGATTACAATGAGCAGTTCTTC.

This rearrangement joins TRBV19 to TRBJ1-6, with D possibly matching TRBD1 (6 bases). Germline V CDR1 and CDR2: LNHDA, SQIVND (reference sequence). Trimming took off 7 bases at V and 1 base at J, with 14 bases between the two ends. This CDR3 is built from 16 residues. Written as DNA, the CDR3 is TGTGCCAGTACCCCGACAGGCTATTCCTATAATTCACCCCTCCACTTT. Protein sequence: CASTPTGYSYNSPLHF.

The chain employs TRBV5-1 and TRBJ2-1; 7 bases agree with TRBD1. The germline gives CDR1 SGHRS, CDR2 YFSETQ. V lost 4 bases to trimming and J lost 12 bases; unmatched junction nucleotides: 16. This CDR3 spans 15 amino acids. The chain's CDR3 is CASSRTTEHNRGQFF. CDR3 nucleotides: TGCGCCAGCAGCCGAACCACTGAACATAACAGGGGGCAGTTCTTC.